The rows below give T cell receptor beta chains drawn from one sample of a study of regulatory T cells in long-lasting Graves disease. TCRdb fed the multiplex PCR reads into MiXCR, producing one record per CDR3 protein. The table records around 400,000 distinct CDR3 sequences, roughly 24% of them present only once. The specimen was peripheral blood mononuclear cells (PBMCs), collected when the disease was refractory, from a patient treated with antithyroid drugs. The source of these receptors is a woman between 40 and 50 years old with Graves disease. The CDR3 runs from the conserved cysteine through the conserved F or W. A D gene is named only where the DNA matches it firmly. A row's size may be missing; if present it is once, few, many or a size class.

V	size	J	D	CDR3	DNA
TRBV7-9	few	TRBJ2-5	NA	CASSQRVGNGKETQYF	TGTGCCAGCAGCCAAAGGGTTGGAAACGGGAAAGAGACCCAGTACTTC
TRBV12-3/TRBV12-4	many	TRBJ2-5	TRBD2	CASSSQAGNQETQYF	TGTGCCAGCAGTTCACAAGCGGGAAACCAAGAGACCCAGTACTTC
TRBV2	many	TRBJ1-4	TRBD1	CASSPGTGGPVNEKLFF	TGTGCCAGCAGCCCCGGGACAGGGGGACCCGTAAATGAAAAACTGTTTTTT
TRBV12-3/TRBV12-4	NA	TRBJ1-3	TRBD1	CASSRTGGGNTIYF	TGTGCCAGCAGTCGGACAGGGGGCGGAAACACCATATATTTT
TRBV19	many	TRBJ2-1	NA	CASSKGLAFFPSLYNEQFF	TGTGCCAGTAGTAAGGGGCTAGCCTTTTTCCCTTCTTTGTACAATGAGCAGTTCTTC
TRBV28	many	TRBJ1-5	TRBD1	CASSSFNRDRDQPQHF	TGTGCCAGCAGTTCGTTTAACCGGGACAGGGATCAGCCCCAGCATTTT
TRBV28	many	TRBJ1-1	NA	CASSSSMNTEAFF	TGTGCCAGCAGTTCGTCGATGAACACTGAAGCTTTCTTT
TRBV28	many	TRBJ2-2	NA	CASSFVGNTGELFF	TGTGCCAGCAGTTTTGTAGGAAACACCGGGGAGCTGTTTTTT
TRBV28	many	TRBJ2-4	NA	CASSGGKASTVQNIQYF	TGTGCCAGCAGTGGGGGGAAGGCGAGTACGGTGCAAAACATTCAGTACTTC
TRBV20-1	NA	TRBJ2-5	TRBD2	CSVSSGLAGLTQETQYF	TGCAGTGTTAGTTCGGGACTAGCGGGACTTACCCAAGAGACCCAGTACTTC
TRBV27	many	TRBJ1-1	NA	CASSLTLGLGDTEAFF	TGTGCCAGCAGTTTAACGTTAGGGCTAGGGGACACTGAAGCTTTCTTT
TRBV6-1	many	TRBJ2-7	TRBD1	CASLPGQGVREQYF	TGTGCCAGCCTACCGGGACAGGGGGTAAGGGAGCAGTACTTC
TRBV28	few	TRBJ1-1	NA	CASLRQSNTEAFF	TGTGCCAGCCTTAGACAGTCGAACACTGAAGCTTTCTTT
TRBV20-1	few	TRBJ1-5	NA	CSAGEGTSFNQPQHF	TGCAGTGCCGGGGAAGGGACTTCCTTCAATCAGCCCCAGCATTTT
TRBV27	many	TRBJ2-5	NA	CASSLLGGAVEETQYF	TGTGCCAGCAGTTTATTGGGGGGGGCCGTCGAAGAGACCCAGTACTTC
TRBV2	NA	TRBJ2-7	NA	CASSEYGTDYYEQYF	TGTGCCAGCAGTGAATATGGCACTGATTACTACGAGCAGTACTTC
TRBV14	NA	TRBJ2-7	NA	CASSLGGSIYEQYF	TGTGCCAGCAGCCTGGGGGGTTCGATTTACGAGCAGTACTTC
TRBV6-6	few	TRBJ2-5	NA	CASSYSQGQETQYF	TGTGCCAGCAGTTACTCGCAGGGACAAGAGACCCAGTACTTC
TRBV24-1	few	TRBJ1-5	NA	CATSSSSNQPQHF	TGTGCCACCAGTTCCTCTAGCAATCAGCCCCAGCATTTT
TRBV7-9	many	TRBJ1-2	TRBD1	CASSSGTDGPANYGYTF	TGTGCCAGCAGCTCGGGGACAGACGGACCCGCTAACTATGGCTACACCTTC
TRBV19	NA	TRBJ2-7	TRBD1	CASSRTGQTYEQYF	TGTGCCAGTAGTAGGACGGGACAGACCTACGAGCAGTACTTC
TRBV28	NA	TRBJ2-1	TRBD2	CASSFGLAGDFF	TGTGCCAGCAGTTTCGGGCTAGCGGGAGATTTCTTC
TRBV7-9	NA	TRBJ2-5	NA	CASSFPTPGRETQYF	TGTGCCAGCAGCTTCCCCACCCCCGGGCGGGAGACCCAGTACTTC
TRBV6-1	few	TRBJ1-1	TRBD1	CASRRDSLGTEAFF	TGTGCCAGCAGGAGGGACAGTTTGGGCACTGAAGCTTTCTTT
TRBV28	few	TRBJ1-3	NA	CASSAFGLSGNTIYF	TGTGCCAGCAGCGCCTTTGGGCTCTCTGGAAACACCATATATTTT
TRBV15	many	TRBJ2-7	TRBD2	CATSVSLAGGFYEQYF	TGTGCCACCAGCGTGTCTTTAGCGGGAGGATTCTACGAGCAGTACTTC
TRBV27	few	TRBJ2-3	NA	CASRGSGPTDTQYF	TGTGCCAGCCGTGGTAGCGGTCCCACAGATACGCAGTATTTT
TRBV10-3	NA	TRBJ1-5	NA	CAISRAGDNQPQHF	TGTGCCATCAGTCGGGCAGGGGACAATCAGCCCCAGCATTTT
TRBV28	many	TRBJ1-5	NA	CASSHLIVYSNQPQHF	TGTGCCAGCAGCCATCTGATAGTCTATAGCAATCAGCCCCAGCATTTT
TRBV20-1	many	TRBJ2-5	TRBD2	CSARDSLAGGETQYF	TGCAGTGCTAGAGACTCCCTAGCGGGAGGAGAGACCCAGTACTTC
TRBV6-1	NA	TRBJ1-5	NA	CASRKGRSLLNQPQHF	TGTGCCAGCAGGAAGGGCCGATCCCTCTTAAATCAGCCCCAGCATTTT
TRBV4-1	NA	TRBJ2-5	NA	CASSLDMDSQETQYF	TGCGCCAGCAGCCTAGATATGGACTCACAAGAGACCCAGTACTTC
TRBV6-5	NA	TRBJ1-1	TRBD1	CASSYKRTGPNTEAFF	TGTGCCAGCAGTTACAAACGGACAGGACCCAACACTGAAGCTTTCTTT
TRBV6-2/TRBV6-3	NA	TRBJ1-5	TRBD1	CASSEWYRDSYQPQHF	TGTGCCAGCAGTGAATGGTACCGGGACAGCTATCAGCCCCAGCATTTT
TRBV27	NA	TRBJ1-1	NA	CASSLLPGGGWTEAFF	TGTGCCAGCAGTTTACTACCCGGGGGGGGTTGGACTGAAGCTTTCTTT
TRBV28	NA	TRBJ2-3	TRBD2	CASSPISTSGSTDTQYF	TGTGCCAGCAGCCCGATCTCCACTAGCGGAAGCACAGATACGCAGTATTTT
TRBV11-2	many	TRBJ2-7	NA	CASSFDRFVYEQYF	TGTGCCAGCAGCTTTGACCGGTTCGTTTACGAGCAGTACTTC
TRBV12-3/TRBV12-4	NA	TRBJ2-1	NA	CASSLALGLGSSYNEQFF	TGTGCCAGCAGTTTAGCGCTAGGGTTGGGCAGCTCCTACAATGAGCAGTTCTTC
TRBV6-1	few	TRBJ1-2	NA	CASRRLGYGYTF	TGTGCCAGCCGAAGGCTGGGCTATGGCTACACCTTC
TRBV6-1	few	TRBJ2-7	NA	CASRDDSYEQYF	TGTGCCAGCAGGGACGACAGCTACGAGCAGTACTTC
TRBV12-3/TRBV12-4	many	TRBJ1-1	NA	CASNRPSDGNTEAFF	TGTGCCAGCAACAGACCTTCGGATGGGAACACTGAAGCTTTCTTT
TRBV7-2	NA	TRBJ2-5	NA	CASSLLDTWISPHQETQYF	TGTGCCAGCAGCCTCCTAGATACTTGGATTTCTCCCCACCAAGAGACCCAGTACTTC
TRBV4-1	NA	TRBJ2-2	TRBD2	CASSQVIAGVITGELFF	TGCGCCAGCAGCCAAGTAATAGCGGGAGTTATCACCGGGGAGCTGTTTTTT
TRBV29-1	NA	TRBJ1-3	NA	CSVHLVGGNTIYF	TGCAGCGTCCACCTAGTTGGTGGAAACACCATATATTTT
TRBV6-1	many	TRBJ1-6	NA	CASSETHSGSPLHF	TGTGCCAGCAGCGAGACGCATTCAGGGTCACCCCTCCACTTT